This TCR beta chain came from a study of CD8 T cells in Susac syndrome. Trimming left V 4 bases short and J 6 bases short, with 12 bases between. Germline loops: CDR1 GTSNPN, CDR2 SVGIG (reference sequence). This CDR3 has 12 amino acids. Bulk CD8+ and CD4+ cells came from magnetic negative isolation; CD8+ TEMRA by FACS. Reverse transcription of about 0.45 to 1 ug RNA was carried out with random hexamers. TCRdb re-derived calls from the immunoSEQ multiplex PCR reads in MiXCR, one entry per CDR3 protein. The sample records over 150,000 distinct CDR3 sequences, 90% to 97% being singletons. This TCR was recovered from a human donor with Susac syndrome. Material: CD4+ T cells from PBMCs. The rearrangement uses TRBV30 and TRBJ2-5, with D possibly matching TRBD2 (6 bases). The CDR3 sequence is CAWIPGGQTQYF. The CDR3 nucleotides read TGTGCCTGGATCCCCGGAGGGCAGACCCAGTACTTC. Variable domain in full (rest from reference TRBV30 and TRBJ2-5): SQTIHQWPATLVQPVGSPLSLECTVEGTSNPNLYWYRQAAGRGLQLLFYSVGIGQISSEVPQNLSASRPQDRQFILSSKKLLLSDSGFYLCAWIPGGQTQYFGPGTRLLVL.